The 2 T cell receptor beta chains below were found in one sample sequenced in a study of T cell changes during pregnancy in multiple sclerosis. The data were produced by immunoSEQ multiplex PCR, yet TCRdb's version contains in-frame clones alone and is incomplete. The sample records roughly 69,000 clones, roughly 93% being singletons. This sample comprised peripheral blood, obtained in the third trimester of pregnancy. These receptors all come from a female donor with multiple sclerosis, enrolled in a pregnancy study.

The chain has TRBV7-8 and TRBJ1-2; D not resolved. V was trimmed by 5 bases and J by 2 bases, leaving 9 bases between them. The germline V gene has CDR1 SGHVS and CDR2 FQNEAQ. The CDR3 covers 13 residues. This CDR3 is CASSPQLNYGYTF. The CDR3 region has the DNA TGTGCCAGCAGCCCACAGCTAAACTATGGCTACACCTTC.

The J gene is TRBJ1-2, the V gene TRBV5-4, with a weak D call TRBD1 (6 bases). The V end was cut by 4 bases, the J end by 8 bases, with 21 bases between. The CDR3 runs to 15 residues. In germline, CDR1 is SGHNT, CDR2 YYREEE (reference sequence). The DNA for the CDR3 is TGTGCCAGCAGCCCGATGGGGGCAGGGGAAATGGGCTACACCTTC. Its protein is CASSPMGAGEMGYTF.